The TCR beta chain described here comes from a study of T cell responses to AZD1222 COVID-19 vaccine. General study findings and limits: Compared with day 0, the breadth and depth of the Spike-specific TCR repertoire rose significantly after two doses of AZD1222. Nearly half of spike-specific TCRs reportedly target unmutated variant regions. Clonal diversity may have been underestimated, and the donors were mostly white British, with more females than males.

J gave up 4 bases and V 5 bases, and 6 bases lay outside the gene matches. This CDR3 spans 16 amino acids. Germline CDR1 is LNHDA and CDR2 is SQIVND (reference sequence). For this clone: Its target is not known.

This table comes from immunoSEQ multiplex PCR, and its TCRdb copy is limited to in-frame clones, with some not included. Among approximately 140,000 clones listed, around 88% were seen once. The starting material was peripheral blood, obtained on day 0 of AZD1222 vaccination. The receptor was derived from an adult in good health. The chain has TRBV19 and TRBJ2-5; 14 bases align to TRBD2. CDR3 DNA sequence: TGTGCCAGTAGTCCGGGGACTAGCGGGGGAAGAGAGACCCAGTACTTC. Residues: CASSPGTSGGRETQYF.